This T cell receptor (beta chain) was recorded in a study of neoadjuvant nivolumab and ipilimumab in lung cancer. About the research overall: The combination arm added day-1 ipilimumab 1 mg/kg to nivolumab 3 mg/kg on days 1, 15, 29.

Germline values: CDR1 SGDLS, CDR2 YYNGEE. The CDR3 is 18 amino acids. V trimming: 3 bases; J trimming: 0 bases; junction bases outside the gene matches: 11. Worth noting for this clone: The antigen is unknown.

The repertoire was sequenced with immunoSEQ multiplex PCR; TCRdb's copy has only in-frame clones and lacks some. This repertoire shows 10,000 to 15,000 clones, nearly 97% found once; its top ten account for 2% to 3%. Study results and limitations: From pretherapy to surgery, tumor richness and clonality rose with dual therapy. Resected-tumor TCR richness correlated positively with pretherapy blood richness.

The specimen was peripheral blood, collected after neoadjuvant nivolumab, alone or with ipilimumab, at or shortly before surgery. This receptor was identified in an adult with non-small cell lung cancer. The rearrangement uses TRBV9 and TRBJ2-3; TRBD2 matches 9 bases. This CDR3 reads CASSATTSGYSSTDTQYF. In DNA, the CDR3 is TGTGCCAGCAGCGCCACGACTAGCGGCTACTCTAGCACAGATACGCAGTATTTT.